This TCR beta chain emerged from a study of T-cell reconstitution after alpha-beta-depleted transplantation in children. Losses at the gene ends were 7 bases for V and 0 bases for J; bases not matched to a gene: 15. The CDR3 loop spans 17 amino acids. CDR1 and CDR2 from the germline V gene are MGHDK and SYGVNS. This clonotype has a count of ten or more. Its antigen remains unidentified. Whole-study results and caveats: It was reported that alpha-beta T cells came from several hundred expanded graft clones (about two months after transplant). At day 60, the high TCRbeta diversity found in some patients originated from recipient T cells and thymic progenitors that had survived. Newly produced T cells mostly provided counts and TCRbeta diversity after one year, as hyperexpanded clones declined.

Using unique molecular identifiers, the investigators prepared the TCRbeta library. TCRdb used MiXCR to reprocess the PCR reads, holding one entry per CDR3 protein. In the table there are fewer than 1 million distinct CDR3 sequences, under 20% of which are singletons. The chain uses TRBV25-1 and TRBJ2-7; 7 nucleotides line up with TRBD1. The sequence was collected from a male patient aged 10 to 17 who had a stem cell transplant for acute lymphoblastic leukemia, so the T cells may come from the graft donor. The material sequenced was PBMCs, mostly from graft donor cells, taken 360 days after TCRalphabeta/CD19-depleted stem cell transplant. The CDR3 DNA follows: TGTGCCAGCACGTCCCACGGCCCGGGACAGAGCTCCTACGAGCAGTACTTC. Translating gives CASTSHGPGQSSYEQYF.